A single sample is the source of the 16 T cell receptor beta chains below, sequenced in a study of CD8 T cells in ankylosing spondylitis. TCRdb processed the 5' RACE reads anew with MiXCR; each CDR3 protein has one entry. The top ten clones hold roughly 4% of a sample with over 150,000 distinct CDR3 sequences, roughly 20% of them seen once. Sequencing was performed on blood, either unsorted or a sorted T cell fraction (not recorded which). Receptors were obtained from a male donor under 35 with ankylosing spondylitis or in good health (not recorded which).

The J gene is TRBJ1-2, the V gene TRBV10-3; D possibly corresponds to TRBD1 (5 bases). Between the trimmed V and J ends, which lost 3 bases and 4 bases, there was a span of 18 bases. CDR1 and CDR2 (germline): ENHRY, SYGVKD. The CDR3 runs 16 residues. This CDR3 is CAISEGESRDRYGYTF. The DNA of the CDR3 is TGTGCCATCAGTGAAGGAGAATCTAGGGACCGCTATGGCTACACCTTC.

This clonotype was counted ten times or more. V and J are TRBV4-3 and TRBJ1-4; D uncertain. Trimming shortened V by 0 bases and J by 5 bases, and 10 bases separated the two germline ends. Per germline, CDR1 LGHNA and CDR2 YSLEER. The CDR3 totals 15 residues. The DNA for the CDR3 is TGCGCCAGCAGCCAAGAGTGGGGTCACAATGAAAAACTGTTTTTT. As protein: CASSQEWGHNEKLFF.

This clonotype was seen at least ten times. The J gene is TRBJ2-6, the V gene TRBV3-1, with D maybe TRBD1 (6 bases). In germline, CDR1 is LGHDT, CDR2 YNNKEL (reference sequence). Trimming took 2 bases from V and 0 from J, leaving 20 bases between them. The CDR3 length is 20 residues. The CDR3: CASSQFSGQNDPSGANVLTF. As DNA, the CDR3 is TGTGCCAGCAGCCAATTCTCCGGACAGAATGATCCCTCTGGGGCCAACGTCCTGACTTTC.

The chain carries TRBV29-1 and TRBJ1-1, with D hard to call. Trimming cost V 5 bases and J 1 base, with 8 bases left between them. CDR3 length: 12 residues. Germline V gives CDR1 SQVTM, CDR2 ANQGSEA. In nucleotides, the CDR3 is TGCAGCGTTTTAGGCAGGAACACTGAAGCTTTCTTT. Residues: CSVLGRNTEAFF.

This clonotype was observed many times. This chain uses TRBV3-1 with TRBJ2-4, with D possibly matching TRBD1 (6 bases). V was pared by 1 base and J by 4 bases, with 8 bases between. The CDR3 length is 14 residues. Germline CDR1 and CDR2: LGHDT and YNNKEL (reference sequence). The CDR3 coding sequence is TGTGCCAGCAGCCAAGTGGGACATAAAAACATTCAGTACTTC. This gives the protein CASSQVGHKNIQYF.

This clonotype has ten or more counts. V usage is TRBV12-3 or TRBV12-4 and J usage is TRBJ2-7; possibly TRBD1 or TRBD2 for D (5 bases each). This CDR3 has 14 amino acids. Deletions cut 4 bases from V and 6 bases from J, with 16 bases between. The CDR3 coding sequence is TGTGCCAGCAGTTCCGGGGTGAGGGGCTTCGAGCAGTACGTC. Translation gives CASSSGVRGFEQYV.

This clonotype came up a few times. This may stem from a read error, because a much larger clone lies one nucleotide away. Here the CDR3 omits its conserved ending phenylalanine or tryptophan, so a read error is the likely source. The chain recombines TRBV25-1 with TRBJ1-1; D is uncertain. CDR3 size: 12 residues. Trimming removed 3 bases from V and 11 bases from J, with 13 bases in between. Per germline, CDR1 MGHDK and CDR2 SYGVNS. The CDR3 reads CASSDRLGSAFY. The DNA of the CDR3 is TGTGCCAGCAGTGACAGGTTGGGGTCGGCTTTCTAT.

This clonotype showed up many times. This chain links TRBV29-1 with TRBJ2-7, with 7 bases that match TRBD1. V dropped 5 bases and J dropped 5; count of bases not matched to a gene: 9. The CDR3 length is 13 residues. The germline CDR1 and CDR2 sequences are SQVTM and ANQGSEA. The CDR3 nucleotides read TGCAGCGTTAGGGGGCGAGTTAGCGACGAGCAGTACTTC. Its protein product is CSVRGRVSDEQYF.

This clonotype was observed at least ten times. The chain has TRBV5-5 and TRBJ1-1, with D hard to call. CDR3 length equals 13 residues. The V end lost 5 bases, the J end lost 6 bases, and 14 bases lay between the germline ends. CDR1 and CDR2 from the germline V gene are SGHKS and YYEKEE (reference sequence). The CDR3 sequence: CASSHPGVSEAFF. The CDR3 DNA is TGTGCCAGCAGTCATCCCGGGGTCTCTGAAGCTTTCTTT.

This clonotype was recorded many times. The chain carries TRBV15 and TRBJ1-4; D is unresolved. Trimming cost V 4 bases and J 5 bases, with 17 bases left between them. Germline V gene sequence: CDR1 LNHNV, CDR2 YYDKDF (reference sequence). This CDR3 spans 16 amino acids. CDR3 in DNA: TGTGCCACCAGCACTGTCTCACGGTTTTTGAATGAAAAACTGTTTTTT. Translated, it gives CATSTVSRFLNEKLFF.

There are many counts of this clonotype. The CDR3 nucleotides read TGCGCCAGCAGACTTAGCACAGATACGCAGTATTTT. It is translated as CASRLSTDTQYF. This chain joins TRBV5-1 and TRBJ2-3; D gene uncertain. The V and J ends lost 5 bases and 0 bases respectively, with 4 bases between them. The CDR3 spans 12 residues. The germline V gene encodes CDR1 SGHRS and CDR2 YFSETQ.

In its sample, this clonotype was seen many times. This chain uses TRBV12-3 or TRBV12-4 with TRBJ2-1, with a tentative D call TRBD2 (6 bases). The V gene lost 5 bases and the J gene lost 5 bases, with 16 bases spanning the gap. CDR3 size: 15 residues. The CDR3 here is CASSRPPEGHNEQFF. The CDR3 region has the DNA TGTGCCAGCAGTCGACCCCCGGAGGGCCACAATGAGCAGTTCTTC.

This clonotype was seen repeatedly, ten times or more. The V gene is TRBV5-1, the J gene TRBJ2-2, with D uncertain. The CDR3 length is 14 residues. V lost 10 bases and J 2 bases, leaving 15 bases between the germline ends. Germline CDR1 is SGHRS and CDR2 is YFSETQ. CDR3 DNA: TGCGCCGGCCAGGATAGCCTAAACACCGGGGAGCTGTTTTTT. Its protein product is CAGQDSLNTGELFF.

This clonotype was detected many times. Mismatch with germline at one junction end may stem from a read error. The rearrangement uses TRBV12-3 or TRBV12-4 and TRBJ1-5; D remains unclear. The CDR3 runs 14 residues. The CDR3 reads CASSLGRRQRPQHF. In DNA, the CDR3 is TGTGCCAGCAGCTTAGGACGTCGCCAGCGGCCCCAGCATTTT.

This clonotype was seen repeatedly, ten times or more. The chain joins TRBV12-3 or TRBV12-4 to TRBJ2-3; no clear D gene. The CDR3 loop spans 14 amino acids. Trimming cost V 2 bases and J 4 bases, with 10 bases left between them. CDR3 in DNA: TGTGCCAGCAGTTTACAGGCCGCAGCAGATACGCAGTATTTT. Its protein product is CASSLQAAADTQYF.

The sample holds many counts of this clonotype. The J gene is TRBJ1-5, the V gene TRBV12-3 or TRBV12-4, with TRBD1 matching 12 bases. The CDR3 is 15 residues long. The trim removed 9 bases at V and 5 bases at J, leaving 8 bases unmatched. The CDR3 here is CASWAGTGGHQPQHF. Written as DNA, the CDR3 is TGTGCCAGTTGGGCCGGGACAGGGGGCCATCAGCCCCAGCATTTT.